This T cell receptor beta chain was obtained from a study of T-cell reconstitution after alpha-beta-depleted transplantation in children. General study points: Most T-cell counts and diversity one year after the transplant came from T cells that were newly produced. Expanded graft clones numbering several hundred reportedly gave rise to alpha-beta T cells about two months after transplant.

This clonotype occurred a few times. Its antigen is currently unknown. The V gene's germline CDR1 is SGHTA and CDR2 FQGNSA. Trimming stripped 3 bases from V and 2 bases from J, with 7 bases between. CDR3 size: 13 residues. Unique molecular identifiers were incorporated during preparation of the TCRbeta library. TCRdb ran MiXCR on the PCR reads and lists one entry per CDR3 protein. The top ten hold 0.79% of the sample, which has under 850,000 distinct CDR3 sequences, roughly 13% seen once. This clonotype was sampled from a girl aged 2-10 years with congenital amegakaryocytic thrombocytopenia, due to receive a stem cell transplant. The source material was PBMCs, sampled before TCRalphabeta/CD19-depleted stem cell transplant. This chain links TRBV7-2 with TRBJ1-1; D uncertain. CDR3 sequence (DNA): TGTGCCAGCAGCTTCTACAGCAACACTGAAGCTTTCTTT. Translated, it gives CASSFYSNTEAFF.